One sample yielded the 2 T cell receptor beta chains listed below, sequenced in a study of multiple sclerosis patients with progressive multifocal leukoencephalopathy (dated by TCRdb to the late 2010s). The library was made by the immunoSEQ multiplex PCR assay. As stored in TCRdb, this immuneACCESS dataset retains in-frame rearrangements with V and J assigned. A fraction of the clones does not appear; measured against another copy, unresolved V genes explain less than half of the discrepancy, and the remainder lacks a known reason. The sample yields 31,000 or so clones; approximately 90% were counted once. Clones ranked in the top ten supply approximately 1.5% of the sample. The time point label for this specimen denotes: before natalizumab initiation. Input material: PBMCs. These receptors all come from a human donor with multiple sclerosis.

This sequence joins TRBV27 and TRBJ1-2; a weak D match, TRBD1 (5 bases). The CDR3 length is 13 residues. Germline V gives CDR1 MNHEY, CDR2 SMNVEV (reference sequence). V lost 4 bases to trimming and J lost 5 bases, with 11 bases between them. The CDR3 DNA reads TGTGCCAGCAGTTCCGGGACCGAATATGGCTACACCTTC. Translating it yields CASSSGTEYGYTF.

The J gene is TRBJ2-2, the V gene TRBV4-3; 10 bases map to TRBD2. The germline V gene has CDR1 LGHNA and CDR2 YSLEER. After removal of 2 bases from V and 6 bases from J, the junction contained 3 bases not matched to a gene. There are 15 residues in the CDR3. The CDR3 DNA is TGCGCCAGCAGCCAACAAGCGGGAGGGTCCGGGGAGCTGTTTTTT. It specifies CASSQQAGGSGELFF.